The rows below give T cell receptor beta chains drawn from one sample of a study of CD8+ T cells in alopecia areata. Assay used: immunoSEQ multiplex PCR; TCRdb lists only in-frame clones, some missing. The table lists approximately 210,000 clones, 66% of them singletons. Specimen: CD4+ T cells sorted from blood, collected around week 44, from a patient treated with tofacitinib. The origin of the receptors is a human donor with alopecia areata. Each CDR3 is given without its conserved first and last residue.

v_call	j_call	cdr3_aa
TRBV6-6	TRBJ1-5	ASSYGVGKEDQPQH
TRBV9	TRBJ1-1	ASSAVTSRHTEAF
TRBV19	TRBJ1-2	ASSLGQGSYGYT
TRBV25-1	TRBJ1-1	ASTRTGEAF
TRBV1	TRBJ1-2	TSSQVDSLRPAYGYT
TRBV4-3	TRBJ1-3	ASSHGSRAGNTIY
TRBV4-3	TRBJ2-2	ASSQGTGRNTGELF
TRBV4-3	TRBJ2-3	ASSQGGGMDTQY
TRBV11-3	.	ASSNRDFGSYNEQF
TRBV5-6	TRBJ2-5	ASSLSGIRETQY
TRBV11-2	TRBJ1-1	ASSFEQPNTEAF
TRBV30	TRBJ1-4	AWGPLEEMF
TRBV27	TRBJ2-5	ASGGLAGARETQY
TRBV29-1	TRBJ2-7	SAAAGASYEQY
TRBV25-1	TRBJ2-1	ASSDVEPYNEQF
TRBV7-8	TRBJ2-5	ASSFGTGEQETQY
TRBV7-2	TRBJ1-6	ASSLNPGGDSPLH
TRBV5-6	TRBJ2-7	ASRLTGPSAEQY
TRBV29-1	TRBJ2-1	SVAHSPWNEQF
TRBV15	TRBJ1-1	ATSRERGQGLLAGEAF
TRBV20-1	TRBJ1-2	SALIYGYT
TRBV27	TRBJ2-2	ASSLGTSYTGELF
TRBV18	TRBJ2-4	ASSPQGTKNIQY
TRBV7-2	TRBJ2-1	ASSLRPAGTLNEQF
TRBV25-1	TRBJ2-7	ASSRSGEQY
TRBV30	TRBJ1-6	AWSRDRGSSYNSPLH
TRBV10-3	TRBJ2-3	AIKLGTTGTDTQY
TRBV7-6	TRBJ2-7	ASSTRQDYEQY
TRBV7-9	TRBJ2-1	ASSRSSNEQF
TRBV7-2	TRBJ1-2	ASSPGPMGYT
TRBV10-3	TRBJ2-1	ATRQNVGQGASEQF
TRBV30	TRBJ1-5	AWGDSRNQPQH
TRBV11-2	TRBJ1-1	ASSPSDPGRSRWAF
TRBV11-3	TRBJ2-3	ASQKRGVPDTQY
TRBV6-1	TRBJ1-1	ASREGGTEAF
TRBV29-1	TRBJ2-6	SVTTGPGANVLT
TRBV2	TRBJ1-2	ASSGQQGSGGYT
TRBV7-2	TRBJ2-7	ASSSRTIPALLEQY